Below, 13 T cell receptor beta chains from the same sample are listed, as sequenced in a study of T cell responses to AZD1222 COVID-19 vaccine. The protocol was immunoSEQ multiplex PCR, while the TCRdb copy is restricted to in-frame clones and leaves out a portion. Among fewer than 150,000 clones, around 88% were seen once, and the ten largest hold approximately 6.5%. Material: peripheral blood, obtained 28 days after the second AZD1222 dose. The receptors come from an adult who received the AZD1222 COVID-19 vaccine.

The chain couples TRBV11-2 to TRBJ1-2; no clear D. Trimming cost V 1 base and J 2 bases, with 8 bases left between them. Germline CDR1 reads SGHAT; CDR2 reads FQNNGV. This CDR3 is 14 amino acids long. CDR3 in amino acids: CASSLARLNYGYTF. The CDR3 coding sequence is TGTGCCAGCAGCTTAGCTCGGCTGAACTATGGCTACACCTTC.

This clone was counted between two and nine times. The chain combines TRBV5-4 with TRBJ2-2; 10 bases line up with TRBD1. The CDR3 is 16 amino acids. Germline CDR1 and CDR2: SGHNT and YYREEE (reference sequence). Trimming cost V 4 bases and J 3 bases; bases outside gene matches: 6. CDR3 in amino acids: CASSIIGQGDTGELFF. Here the CDR3 DNA reads TGTGCCAGCAGCATCATCGGACAGGGGGACACCGGGGAGCTGTTTTTT.

J is TRBJ1-2 and V is TRBV10-3; 10 bases are a match to TRBD1. The ends lost 6 bases at V and 3 bases at J; junction bases unmatched: 1. Germline CDR1 is ENHRY and CDR2 is SYGVKD. This CDR3 comprises 13 residues. The CDR3 DNA is TGTGCCATCAGCGGGACAGGGGACTATGGCTACACCTTC. It specifies CAISGTGDYGYTF.

The rearrangement links TRBV7-9 to TRBJ1-5; D is ambiguous. Germline values: CDR1 SEHNR, CDR2 FQNEAQ (reference sequence). With 2 bases removed from V and 5 bases from J, the gap between germline ends came to 4 bases. This CDR3 has 12 residues. CDR3 coding DNA: TGTGCCAGCAGCTTATTGGATCAGCCCCAGCATTTT. Amino acids: CASSLLDQPQHF.

V is TRBV7-9 and J is TRBJ1-6; D may be TRBD1 (6 bases). Germline V gene lookup returns CDR1 SEHNR and CDR2 FQNEAQ (reference sequence). This CDR3 comprises 14 residues. V lost 5 bases, J lost 7 bases, and 12 bases lay in between. The CDR3 DNA sequence: TGTGCCAGCAGCGAAGACAGGTTCAATTCACCCCTCCACTTT. Amino acid sequence: CASSEDRFNSPLHF.

V usage is TRBV5-1 and J usage is TRBJ1-1; no clear D. Germline V gives CDR1 SGHRS, CDR2 YFSETQ. V dropped 3 bases and J dropped 2 bases, with 14 bases sitting between them. The CDR3 runs 15 residues. CDR3 nucleotides: TGCGCCAGCAGCTGGACCACGGACGCTAACACTGAAGCTTTCTTT. Its protein product is CASSWTTDANTEAFF.

This clone has just one count. The chain employs TRBV3-1 (or the pseudogene TRBV3-2) and TRBJ1-5; TRBD1 aligns across 7 bases. From germline, CDR1 is LGHDT and CDR2 YNNKEL (reference sequence). V lost 3 bases to trimming and J lost 3 bases; unmatched junction nucleotides: 11. This CDR3 comprises 17 residues. Here the CDR3 DNA reads TGTGCCAGCAGCCAGGCTGGTATAGGACAGGACAATCAGCCCCAGCATTTT. Amino acid sequence: CASSQAGIGQDNQPQHF.

The rearrangement uses TRBV30 and TRBJ2-1, with D hard to call. The germline V gene encodes CDR1 GTSNPN and CDR2 SVGIG (reference sequence). The CDR3 consists of 16 residues. Trimming took off 1 base at V and 0 bases at J, with 13 bases between the two ends. The CDR3 DNA sequence: TGTGCCTGGAGTGGCCCCCATAAGAGCTCCTACAATGAGCAGTTCTTC. Protein sequence: CAWSGPHKSSYNEQFF.

V gene TRBV9 combines with J gene TRBJ1-3, with D perhaps TRBD1 (6 bases). With 3 bases removed from V and 3 bases from J, the gap between germline ends came to 13 bases. In germline, CDR1 is SGDLS, CDR2 YYNGEE. This CDR3 has 15 amino acids. The CDR3 region is CASSATGGIGNTIYF. In nucleotides, the CDR3 is TGTGCCAGCAGCGCGACAGGTGGTATTGGAAACACCATATATTTT.

The count of this clone is one. Written as DNA, the CDR3 is TGTGCCAGCAGCCGGCGGGGGCCGGGTGAAGCTTTCTTT. Amino acid sequence: CASSRRGPGEAFF. V usage is TRBV28 and J usage is TRBJ1-1; perhaps TRBD1 as D (6 bases). The CDR3 is 13 amino acids. Trimming removed 6 bases from V and 7 bases from J, with 15 bases in between. Germline values: CDR1 MDHEN, CDR2 SYDVKM. Full variable domain (outside the CDR3, taken from reference TRBV28 and TRBJ1-1): DVKVTQSSRYLVKRTGEKVFLECVQDMDHENMFWYRQDPGLGLRLIYFSYDVKMKEKGDIPEGYSVSREKKERFSLILESASTNQTSMYLCASSRRGPGEAFFGQGTRLTVV.

This clone was seen a few times. The genes are TRBV6-5 and TRBJ1-4; D not resolved. CDR1 is MNHEY, CDR2 SVGAGI, per germline. V was clipped by 8 bases and J by 4 bases, with 14 bases between them. CDR3 length equals 14 residues. In DNA form, the CDR3 reads TGTGCCAGCCGACGGACGGATGATAATGAAAAACTGTTTTTT. Amino acids: CASRRTDDNEKLFF.

The chain combines TRBV10-2 with TRBJ1-5, with D possibly TRBD1 on 5 matching bases. The germline CDR1 and CDR2 sequences are WSHSY and SAAADI. The CDR3 totals 14 residues. The ends were cut back, 4 bases at V and 1 base at J, with 8 bases in the middle. The DNA for the CDR3 is TGCGCCAGCAGTGGGGGGTGGAGCAATCAGCCCCAGCATTTT. It yields the protein CASSGGWSNQPQHF.

The chain couples TRBV5-4 to TRBJ1-5, with D unresolved. V gave up 4 bases and J gave up 2 bases, with 13 bases separating them. CDR1 and CDR2 from the germline V gene are SGHNT and YYREEE (reference sequence). The CDR3 consists of 15 residues. CDR3 loop: CASSPDPVGNQPQHF. The CDR3 coding sequence is TGTGCCAGCAGCCCGGACCCCGTGGGCAATCAGCCCCAGCATTTT.